Reported below is one T cell receptor (beta chain). Its antigen remains unidentified. This sample was included in a study of T cells expressing NK-cell markers. Background on the study: One of the eight sequenced donors was seronegative, whereas the other seven were HCMV-seropositive. Study-level points and caveats: As a fraction of CD8+ T cells, dominant NKG2C+ clonotypes reached about 1.0-8% in over 5 donors.

Generation of TCR beta cDNA was performed by 5'RACE template switching incorporating UMIs. From the 5' RACE reads, TCRdb lists one entry per CDR3 protein and no DNA. In all, the sample yields over 150,000 distinct CDR3 sequences. Germline-derived CDR1 and CDR2 are MGHRA and YSYEKL. The CDR3 is 15 residues long. The chain joins TRBV4-1 to TRBJ2-7; the TCRdb D gene call, TRBD1, has no DNA to confirm it. Input material: blood T cells: a sorted CD56 or NKG2C T cell subset, CD4+ or CD8+ T cells, or bulk PBMC T cells (not recorded which). The clonotype originates from a woman in her 50s in good health. The CDR3 sequence: CASSQDRPGVDEQYF.